A single sample is the source of the 29 T cell receptor beta chains below, sequenced in a study of blood T cells in healthy people across ages. A second roughly 7 to 11 cycle PCR used barcoded and J-beta primers. A single record per CDR3 protein comes from TCRdb applying MiXCR to the 5' RACE reads. This table holds about 1 million distinct CDR3 sequences, less than 25% found once. These records were also assigned to another study, of T cells of mothers and their children.

The sample was blood. Receptors originate from a girl aged 2 to 9 in good health.

V and J are TRBV4-2 and TRBJ1-5, with D uncertain. CDR3 length equals 14 residues. V was cut by 1 base and J by 6 bases, with 10 bases left in between. Germline CDR1 LGHNA, CDR2 YNFKEQ. The CDR3 region has the DNA TGTGCCAGCAGCCAAGGAGGGTCCCGTCAGCCCCAGCATTTT. This translates into CASSQGGSRQPQHF.

This chain connects TRBV24-1 to TRBJ2-5, with D possibly TRBD2 on 5 matching bases. Germline loops: CDR1 KGHDR, CDR2 SFDVKD. This CDR3 is 13 amino acids long. Trimming cost V 5 bases and J 5 bases, with 11 bases left between them. The chain's CDR3 is CATSAEGGETQYF. The CDR3 nucleotides are TGTGCCACCAGTGCTGAGGGCGGGGAGACCCAGTACTTC.

The chain combines TRBV4-2 with TRBJ2-1; D remains ambiguous. Trimming took off 4 bases at V and 8 bases at J, with 21 bases between the two ends. This CDR3 comprises 16 residues. Germline V gene data show CDR1 as LGHNA and CDR2 as YNFKEQ. CDR3 DNA sequence: TGTGCCAGCAGCCTCCAGACCTTCAACGGGCTCGATGAGCAGTTCTTC. Protein product: CASSLQTFNGLDEQFF.

The chain recombines TRBV28 with TRBJ1-1, with D unclear. Trimming left V 7 bases short and J 3 bases short, with 15 bases between. The CDR3 has 14 residues. Germline V lookup: CDR1 MDHEN, CDR2 SYDVKM. The CDR3 loop is CASTRQAVYTEAFF. CDR3 DNA sequence: TGTGCCAGCACCCGTCAAGCGGTGTACACTGAAGCTTTCTTT.

J is TRBJ1-4 and V is TRBV4-2, with D uncertain. The germline gives CDR1 LGHNA, CDR2 YNFKEQ. V dropped 3 bases and J dropped 6 bases, with 8 bases sitting between them. The CDR3 is 13 amino acids. CDR3 sequence reads: CASSQIVYEKLFF. CDR3 nucleotides: TGTGCCAGCAGCCAGATAGTCTATGAAAAACTGTTTTTT.

This clonotype appeared a few times. This chain uses TRBV29-1 with TRBJ1-2, with D tentatively TRBD1 (6 bases). The length of the CDR3 is 13 residues. V shed 1 base and J shed 4 bases, with 10 bases lying between them. Per the germline V gene, CDR1 is SQVTM and CDR2 is ANQGSEA. CDR3 in DNA: TGCAGCGTTGAAGCGGGGGGCATCTATGGCTACACCTTC. Residues: CSVEAGGIYGYTF.

The genes are TRBV6-2 or TRBV6-3 and TRBJ2-1, with TRBD2 matching 13 bases. The J segment lost 8 bases and the V segment lost 0 bases, leaving 4 bases of the junction unmatched. Germline CDR1 reads MNHEY; CDR2 reads SVGEGT. This CDR3 is built from 16 residues. CDR3 nucleotides: TGTGCCAGCAGTTACTCACTAGCGGGGGGGATTCATGAGCAGTTCTTC. As protein: CASSYSLAGGIHEQFF.

This chain's CDR3 is CASSLTAGLAGGLGTDTQYF. As DNA, the CDR3 is TGTGCCAGCAGCTTAACCGCCGGACTAGCGGGGGGACTAGGCACAGATACGCAGTATTTT. This chain connects TRBV7-3 to TRBJ2-3; 14 bases map to TRBD2. Germline V CDR1 and CDR2: SGHTA, FQGTGA. The CDR3 loop spans 20 amino acids. V lost 0 bases and J lost 1; bases outside the gene matches: 9.

A few counts support this clonotype. The chain recombines TRBV7-9 with TRBJ2-1; 12 bases agree with TRBD2. The J call is in doubt because the DNA end fits TRBJ2-7 better. Germline loops: CDR1 SEHNR, CDR2 FQNEAQ (reference sequence). The CDR3 length is 15 residues. The CDR3: CASSPLTSGSSEQYF. The CDR3 nucleotides are TGTGCCAGCAGCCCGCTGACTAGCGGGAGTTCCGAGCAGTACTTC.

This clonotype has only a few counts. V is TRBV4-2 and J is TRBJ2-3; tentative D call: TRBD2 (5 bases). Trimming took off 1 base at V and 0 bases at J, with 17 bases between the two ends. This CDR3 has 18 residues. Germline V lookup: CDR1 LGHNA, CDR2 YNFKEQ. CDR3 in DNA: TGTGCCAGCAGCCAAGCCTCCAGAGAGGGATTTAGCACAGATACGCAGTATTTT. Protein: CASSQASREGFSTDTQYF.

This clonotype was seen a handful of times. V usage is TRBV3-1 and J usage is TRBJ2-5; D not certain. V gave up 2 bases and J gave up 4 bases, with 17 bases separating them. Germline CDR1 is LGHDT and CDR2 is YNNKEL (reference sequence). CDR3 length equals 16 residues. CDR3 sequence: CASSQQGRQLGETQYF. The CDR3, as DNA: TGTGCCAGCAGCCAACAAGGACGGCAATTAGGAGAGACCCAGTACTTC.

This clonotype has a handful of counts. The genes are TRBV6-4 and TRBJ2-2, with D perhaps matching TRBD1 (5 bases). The CDR3 spans 15 residues. CDR1 MRHNA and CDR2 SNTAGT come from the germline V gene. V shed 2 bases and J shed 0 bases, with 7 bases lying between them. CDR3: CASSDGASNTGELFF. The CDR3 bases are TGTGCCAGCAGTGACGGGGCCTCGAACACCGGGGAGCTGTTTTTT.

The rearrangement uses TRBV12-3 or TRBV12-4 and TRBJ1-1; D is perhaps TRBD1 (5 bases). V was clipped by 3 bases and J by 2 bases, with 10 bases between them. This CDR3 region has 14 residues. CDR3 loop: CASSFGGGNTEAFF. Written as DNA, the CDR3 is TGTGCCAGCAGTTTCGGGGGGGGAAACACTGAAGCTTTCTTT.

This clonotype turned up a few times. This chain uses TRBV29-1 with TRBJ2-7; 7 bases align to TRBD2. There are 15 residues in the CDR3. V lost 1 base, J lost 3 bases, and 9 bases stayed unmatched. CDR1 and CDR2 from the germline V gene are SQVTM and ANQGSEA. CDR3 bases: TGCAGCGTTGAAGGTTCTAGCGGAAAAGACTACGAGCAGTACTTC. Translation: CSVEGSSGKDYEQYF.

The chain joins TRBV2 to TRBJ2-4; 7 nucleotides agree with TRBD2. The CDR3 covers 15 residues. With 0 bases clipped from V and 5 bases from J, the junction kept 4 bases outside the gene matches. In germline, CDR1 is SNHLY, CDR2 FYNNEI. CDR3 region: CASSEAGGPQNIQYF. The CDR3 coding sequence is TGTGCCAGCAGTGAAGCGGGAGGGCCACAAAACATTCAGTACTTC.

In its sample, this clonotype was seen a few times. This chain joins TRBV12-3 or TRBV12-4 and TRBJ2-5; the D is unclear. The CDR3 runs to 14 residues. Between the trimmed V and J ends, which lost 3 bases and 0 bases, there was a span of 8 bases. The CDR3, as DNA: TGTGCCAGCAGTTTTACAGAGTACCAAGAGACCCAGTACTTC. Residues: CASSFTEYQETQYF.

This rearrangement joins TRBV4-3 to TRBJ2-2, with D unclear. CDR3 length equals 14 residues. Germline assignment: CDR1 LGHNA and CDR2 YSLEER. V was cut by 0 bases and J by 1 base, with 3 bases left in between. CDR3 DNA sequence: TGCGCCAGCAGCCAAGATGTGAACACCGGGGAGCTGTTTTTT. Residues: CASSQDVNTGELFF.

This clonotype was observed a handful of times. CDR3 DNA sequence: TGTGCCAGCAGTTCCCTTCGAGGCTACACTGAAGCTTTCTTT. Its protein product is CASSSLRGYTEAFF. The chain combines TRBV28 with TRBJ1-1; no clear D. This CDR3 is built from 14 residues. Trimming pared 4 bases from V and 3 bases from J, leaving 12 bases between. Germline assignment: CDR1 MDHEN and CDR2 SYDVKM.

V usage is TRBV29-1 and J usage is TRBJ2-1; D not certain. The V gene lost 1 base and the J gene lost 8 bases, with 6 bases spanning the gap. Germline CDR1 SQVTM, CDR2 ANQGSEA. This CDR3 contains 11 residues. The CDR3 region has the DNA TGCAGCGTTGAAGGGGTACATGAGCAGTTCTTC. Its translation is CSVEGVHEQFF.

There are a few counts of this clonotype. The genes are TRBV5-1 and TRBJ1-6; D remains ambiguous. Trimming left V 0 bases short and J 9 bases short, with 10 bases between. The CDR3 runs to 14 residues. CDR1 and CDR2 (germline): SGHRS, YFSETQ. CDR3 protein: CASSLELSGSPLHF. For the CDR3, the DNA is TGCGCCAGCAGCTTGGAATTATCGGGTTCACCCCTCCACTTT.

The chain carries TRBV11-3 and TRBJ1-1; no firm D call. Between the trimmed V and J ends, which lost 6 bases and 8 bases, there was a span of 16 bases. The CDR3 length is 13 residues. CDR1 is SGHNT and CDR2 is YENEEA in the germline V gene. CDR3 DNA sequence: TGTGCCAGCAGGTTTCGGGCAGAGCAAGAAGCTTTCTTT. Translation: CASRFRAEQEAFF.

The rearrangement joins TRBV3-1 to TRBJ2-3, with D possibly matching TRBD2 (6 bases). The CDR3 loop spans 18 amino acids. The V end lost 0 bases, the J end lost 2 bases, and 18 bases lay between the germline ends. Germline V gene lookup returns CDR1 LGHDT and CDR2 YNNKEL (reference sequence). The CDR3 here is CASSQDDRASEDTDTQYF. The CDR3 DNA follows: TGTGCCAGCAGCCAAGATGATAGGGCTAGCGAAGACACAGATACGCAGTATTTT.

The rearrangement uses TRBV4-3 and TRBJ1-2; tentative D call: TRBD1 (5 bases). Germline V gene sequence: CDR1 LGHNA, CDR2 YSLEER. There are 16 residues in the CDR3. V lost 0 bases, J lost 8 bases, and 19 bases lay in between. The CDR3 sequence: CASSQDAGIPVVGYTF. In DNA, the CDR3 is TGCGCCAGCAGCCAAGATGCAGGGATCCCCGTTGTCGGCTACACCTTC.

The CDR3 region is CASSITGATNEKLFF. The CDR3 DNA is TGCGCCAGCAGCATAACAGGGGCAACTAATGAAAAACTGTTTTTT. This chain uses TRBV5-1 with TRBJ1-4; 7 nucleotides agree with TRBD1. Germline CDR1 SGHRS, CDR2 YFSETQ. J lost 0 bases, V lost 4 bases, and 3 bases had no gene match. The CDR3 is 15 amino acids.

Details on this clonotype: This is likely a read error, given that the CDR3 carries no conserved phenylalanine or tryptophan at its end. The rearrangement uses TRBV15 and TRBJ2-1; perhaps TRBD1 as D (5 bases). The closer fit of TRBJ2-5 to the DNA end suggests the J call may be wrong. The CDR3 has 13 amino acids. Germline CDR1 is LNHNV and CDR2 is YYDKDF (reference sequence). Here the CDR3 DNA reads TGTGCCACCAGCAGAGGACAGCAAGAGACCCAGTACCTC. Encoded protein: CATSRGQQETQYL.

This clonotype was detected many times. A junction end diverges from the germline sequence, so it may reflect a read error. V is TRBV5-1 and J is TRBJ2-5; no reliable D call. This CDR3 has 13 residues. Germline V gene lookup returns CDR1 SGHRS and CDR2 YFSETQ. This CDR3 reads CASSLEYQETQYF. CDR3 in DNA: TGTGCCAGCAGCTTAGAGTACCAAGAGACCCAGTACTTC. Combining the CDR3 with reference TRBV5-1 and TRBJ2-5 gives the whole variable domain KAGVTQTPRYLIKTRGQQVTLSCSPISGHRSVSWYQQTPGQGLQFLFEYFSETQRNKGNFPGRFSGRQFSNSRSEMNVSTLELGDSALYLCASSLEYQETQYFGPGTRLLVL.

The chain joins TRBV2 to TRBJ2-1; D gene uncertain. Trimming took 1 base from V and 6 from J, leaving 10 bases between them. Germline CDR1 and CDR2: SNHLY and FYNNEI. The length of the CDR3 is 14 residues. The chain's CDR3 is CASSEGIASNEQFF. The CDR3 DNA sequence: TGTGCCAGCAGTGAAGGGATTGCGTCCAATGAGCAGTTCTTC.

The chain combines TRBV7-9 with TRBJ2-5; D might be TRBD2 (7 bases). Trimming stripped 2 bases from V and 0 bases from J, with 13 bases between. CDR1 and CDR2 (germline): SEHNR, FQNEAQ (reference sequence). This CDR3 has 16 residues. The CDR3 nucleotides are TGTGCCAGCAGCTTATTGGGGGAGGGGGACCAAGAGACCCAGTACTTC. The encoded protein is CASSLLGEGDQETQYF. The full variable domain, rest sourced from reference TRBV7-9 and TRBJ2-5, is DTGVSQNPRHKITKRGQNVTFRCDPISEHNRLYWYRQTLGQGPEFLTYFQNEAQLEKSRLLSDRFSAERPKGSFSTLEIQRTEQGDSAMYLCASSLLGEGDQETQYFGPGTRLLVL.

This clonotype was observed a handful of times. This chain connects TRBV27 to TRBJ2-5, with D perhaps being TRBD1 or TRBD2 (5 bases each). Deletions cut 6 bases from V and 5 bases from J, with 13 bases between. There are 13 residues in the CDR3. Germline loops: CDR1 MNHEY, CDR2 SMNVEV (reference sequence). CDR3 DNA: TGTGCCAGCAGCGGGGCCGGACATGAGACCCAGTACTTC. It encodes CASSGAGHETQYF.